There are many counts of the clone carrying this T cell receptor beta chain. Its antigen remains unknown. This entry comes from a study of T cell repertoires in cytomegalovirus infection. Study overall: Both CMV infection and a matching HLA type were indicated by public TCR beta signatures. Broader study findings: What dominated the ex vivo response were HLA-C-restricted CMV-specific TCR beta clonotypes.

TCRdb processed the reads anew with MiXCR; each CDR3 protein has one entry. The table has fewer than 650,000 distinct CDR3 sequences, roughly 42% seen once. CDR1 and CDR2 from the germline V gene are SGHTA and FQGNSA. The CDR3 is made up of 16 amino acids. V dropped 5 bases and J dropped 2; count of bases not matched to a gene: 6. This receptor was taken from a human donor in good health (CMV status not recorded). Some clones in this sample may be carry-over from other donors' samples. This sequence joins TRBV7-2 and TRBJ2-3; 11 bases are a match to TRBD2. Sequencing was performed on cultured PBMCs, taken from culture after CMV antigen stimulation. CDR3 region: CASSLRLAGNTDTQYF. Written as DNA, the CDR3 is TGTGCCAGCAGCCTAAGACTAGCGGGAAACACAGATACGCAGTATTTT.